This TCR beta chain was captured by sequencing in a study of T-cell memory formation after mild COVID-19. Findings and limits, study-wide: The pre-infection memory compartment contained some responding clones, suggesting cross-reactive memory joined.

With respect to this clonotype: The target antigen is unknown.

Via MiXCR, TCRdb re-called the 5' RACE reads, giving one row per CDR3 protein. Among roughly 280,000 distinct CDR3 sequences listed, around 8% were seen once. The CDR3 runs 14 residues. In germline, CDR1 is SGHNT, CDR2 YENEEA. V trimming: 5 bases; J trimming: 3 bases; junction bases outside the gene matches: 6. The receptor was isolated from a man aged 18-30 years who had mild COVID-19 (a few samples of this study predate the infection). Cell type and time point are not known. The chain combines TRBV11-3 with TRBJ2-5, with TRBD1 matching 7 bases. Sample: PBMCs or a T cell subset sorted from them (not recorded which). The CDR3 protein is CASSPGTAKETQYF. Written as DNA, the CDR3 is TGTGCCAGCAGCCCAGGGACAGCTAAAGAGACCCAGTACTTC. The full variable domain, with the rest looked up from reference TRBV11-3 and TRBJ2-5, is EAGVVQSPRYKIIEKKQPVAFWCNPISGHNTLYWYLQNLGQGPELLIRYENEEAVDDSQLPKDRFSAERLKGVDSTLKIQPAELGDSAVYLCASSPGTAKETQYFGPGTRLLVL.